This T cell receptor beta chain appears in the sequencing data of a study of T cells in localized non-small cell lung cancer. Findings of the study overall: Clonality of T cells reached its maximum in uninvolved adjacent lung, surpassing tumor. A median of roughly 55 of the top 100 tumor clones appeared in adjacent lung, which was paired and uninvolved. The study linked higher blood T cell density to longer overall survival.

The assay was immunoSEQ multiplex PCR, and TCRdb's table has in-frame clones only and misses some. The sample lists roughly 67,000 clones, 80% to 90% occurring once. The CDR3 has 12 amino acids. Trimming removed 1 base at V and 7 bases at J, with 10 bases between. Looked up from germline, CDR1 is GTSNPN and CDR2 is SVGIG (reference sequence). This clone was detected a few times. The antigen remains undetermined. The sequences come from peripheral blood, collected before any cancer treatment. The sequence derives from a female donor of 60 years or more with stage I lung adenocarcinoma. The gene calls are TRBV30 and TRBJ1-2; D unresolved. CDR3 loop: CAWSEGGSGYTF. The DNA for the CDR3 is TGTGCCTGGAGTGAAGGTGGTTCTGGCTACACCTTC.